Below, 14 T cell receptor beta chains from the same sample are listed, as sequenced in a study of CD8 T cells in ankylosing spondylitis. TCRdb re-analysed the 5' RACE reads in MiXCR, keeping a single row per CDR3 protein. The data show under 250,000 distinct CDR3 sequences, with more than 25% seen just once and more than 6.5% held by the top ten. Specimen: blood, either unsorted or a sorted T cell fraction (not recorded which). The receptors originated from a male donor with ankylosing spondylitis or in good health (not recorded which).

This clonotype has ten or more counts. The genes are TRBV4-2 and TRBJ2-1, with D unresolved. Germline loops: CDR1 LGHNA, CDR2 YNFKEQ. The CDR3 is 11 residues long. V lost 0 bases and J 8 bases, leaving 2 bases between the germline ends. The CDR3 DNA reads TGTGCCAGCAGCCAAGAGCATGAGCAGTTCTTC. Its translation is CASSQEHEQFF.

The CDR3 DNA reads as TGCAGCGTTAACTACTACTACAATGAGCAGTTCTTC. Translation: CSVNYYYNEQFF. The chain has TRBV29-1 and TRBJ2-1, with D uncertain. CDR3 length: 12 amino acids. CDR1 is SQVTM and CDR2 is ANQGSEA in the germline V gene. The ends were cut back, 5 bases at V and 3 bases at J, with 8 bases in the middle.

This clonotype showed up many times. The J gene is TRBJ1-1, the V gene TRBV20-1; 7 nucleotides match TRBD1. From germline, CDR1 is DFQATT and CDR2 SNEGSKA (reference sequence). The CDR3 has 10 amino acids. V shed 6 bases and J 12 bases; nucleotides not matched to a gene: 7. CDR3 residues: CSATRDRTFF. The CDR3 nucleotides are TGCAGTGCCACAAGGGACAGAACTTTCTTT.

This CDR3 reads CASSLGLAGGPSGELFF. For the CDR3, the DNA is TGTGCCAGCAGCTTGGGACTAGCGGGAGGGCCATCCGGGGAGCTGTTTTTT. The chain recombines TRBV7-6 with TRBJ2-2, with 16 bases identical to TRBD2. CDR3 length equals 17 residues. J was trimmed by 6 bases and V by 3 bases; bases with no gene match: 4. CDR1 is SGHVS and CDR2 is FNYEAQ in the germline V gene.

This clonotype appeared many times. The chain uses TRBV6-1 and TRBJ1-2; TRBD1 matches at 7 bases. V was clipped by 5 bases and J by 4 bases; unmatched bases: 7. Germline V gives CDR1 MNHNS, CDR2 SASEGT. The CDR3 consists of 14 residues. CDR3 amino acids: CASSQTTGTYGYTF. In DNA, the CDR3 is TGTGCCAGCAGTCAAACGACAGGGACCTATGGCTACACCTTC.

V gene TRBV20-1 combines with J gene TRBJ2-7; D gene ambiguous. CDR1 is DFQATT and CDR2 is SNEGSKA in the germline V gene (reference sequence). V gave up 3 bases and J gave up 5 bases, with 20 bases separating them. This CDR3 spans 15 amino acids. In DNA form, the CDR3 reads TGCAGTGCTAGTGCCCGGTCGGCGGTAAAAGACGAGCAGTACTTC. It is translated as CSASARSAVKDEQYF.

The gene calls are TRBV6-6 and TRBJ2-1; D ambiguous. Trimming shortened V by 10 bases and J by 3 bases, and 10 bases separated the two germline ends. This CDR3 is built from 12 residues. Germline-derived CDR1 and CDR2 are MNHNY and SVGAGI (reference sequence). The CDR3 reads CATTNLYNEQFF. The DNA for the CDR3 is TGTGCCACCACCAACCTCTACAATGAGCAGTTCTTC.

This clonotype showed up just a few times. This rearrangement joins TRBV24-1 to TRBJ2-5; 8 nucleotides align to TRBD2. This CDR3 is 17 amino acids long. Germline V gives CDR1 KGHDR, CDR2 SFDVKD. V lost 2 bases, J lost 5 bases, and 12 bases stayed unmatched. In DNA form, the CDR3 reads TGTGCCACCAGTGATTCGCTTAGCGGGAAGACGCTCGAGACCCAGTACTTC. Amino acid sequence: CATSDSLSGKTLETQYF.

This rearrangement joins TRBV15 to TRBJ2-7, with 8 bases lining up with TRBD1. The CDR3 consists of 17 residues. Germline-derived CDR1 and CDR2 are LNHNV and YYDKDF (reference sequence). The ends lost 0 bases at V and 2 bases at J; junction bases unmatched: 9. CDR3 sequence: CATSRDGYRDRPYEQYF. CDR3 bases: TGTGCCACCAGCAGAGATGGCTACCGGGACAGGCCCTACGAGCAGTACTTC.

J is TRBJ1-3 and V is TRBV29-1; no reliable D call. The CDR3 consists of 12 residues. Deletions cut 4 bases from V and 0 bases from J, with 4 bases between. From germline, CDR1 is SQVTM and CDR2 ANQGSEA. DNA of the CDR3: TGCAGCGTTGCAAGCTCTGGAAACACCATATATTTT. This codes for CSVASSGNTIYF.

This clonotype was detected ten times or more. The chain couples TRBV3-1 to TRBJ2-1, with D unclear. The CDR3 runs to 17 residues. V lost 7 bases and J lost 4, with 23 bases in between. Germline loops: CDR1 LGHDT, CDR2 YNNKEL (reference sequence). CDR3 bases: TGTGCCAGCACCCCAGGATTGAAGGAAAGGCCTTACAATGAGCAGTTCTTC. Translation gives CASTPGLKERPYNEQFF.

The V call is TRBV20-1, the J call TRBJ2-1, with 9 nucleotides matching TRBD2. After removal of 5 bases from V and 3 bases from J, the junction contained 2 bases not matched to a gene. Germline-derived CDR1 and CDR2 are DFQATT and SNEGSKA (reference sequence). The length of the CDR3 is 13 residues. The CDR3 loop is CSADSGGYNEQFF. The CDR3 nucleotides read TGCAGTGCTGATAGCGGGGGCTACAATGAGCAGTTCTTC.

This clonotype showed up just once. V and J are TRBV11-1 and TRBJ2-7; D perhaps matches TRBD1 (5 bases). This CDR3 has 15 residues. The germline CDR1 and CDR2 sequences are SGHAT and FQDESV (reference sequence). Trimming removed 1 base from V and 5 bases from J, with 15 bases in between. The CDR3 DNA reads as TGTGCCAGCAGCTTAGGCCACCGGGCAGGGAACGAGCAGTACTTC. Its translation is CASSLGHRAGNEQYF.

The sample holds many counts of this clonotype. The chain links TRBV5-5 to TRBJ1-2; 7 bases line up with TRBD1. The germline V gene encodes CDR1 SGHKS and CDR2 YYEKEE (reference sequence). Trimming cost V 3 bases and J 4 bases; bases outside gene matches: 6. CDR3 length: 14 amino acids. The DNA of the CDR3 is TGTGCCAGCAGCTGGTCCCGGGACAGCTATGGCTACACCTTC. Translation: CASSWSRDSYGYTF.